The subject of this entry is one TCR beta chain. Assay used: immunoSEQ multiplex PCR; TCRdb lists only in-frame clones, some missing. The sample holds around 310,000 clones; around 91% are singletons and the top ten take around 0.97%. This CDR3 has 14 amino acids. V dropped 6 bases and J dropped 9 bases, with 16 bases sitting between them. Germline V CDR1 and CDR2: SGDLS, YYNGEE. This specimen belongs to a study of blood T cell repertoires in COVID-19. Sequenced sample: peripheral blood. The receptor's source is a woman between 40 and 55 years old with COVID-19, enrolled during active disease. V usage is TRBV9 and J usage is TRBJ1-6, with D uncertain. The CDR3 coding sequence is TGTGCCAGCACCTCAGGCTTAATCAGTTCACCCCTCCACTTT. It translates to CASTSGLISSPLHF.